What follows are 15 T cell receptor beta chains derived from one specimen sequenced in a study of T and B cells in COVID-19 patients. Multiplex PCR with BIOMED2 TRB-A/B primer pools amplified TRB rearrangements. TCRdb redid the calling of the multiplex PCR reads with MiXCR, one entry per CDR3 protein. Of 4,000 to 5,500 distinct CDR3 sequences listed, about 25% are singletons. Each TRB amplification used roughly 230-550 ng of genomic DNA from blood. The sample was blood. The receptors come from a human donor with active COVID-19.

This clonotype qualifies as medium-sized (0.01 to 0.1%). The CDR3 here is CATSRNRMTGNTIYF. The CDR3 region has the DNA TGTGCCACCAGCAGGAATAGGATGACTGGAAACACCATATATTTT. The chain uses TRBV15 and TRBJ1-3; D gene ambiguous. With 3 bases removed from V and 2 bases from J, the gap between germline ends came to 11 bases. CDR3 length: 15 residues. Per germline, CDR1 LNHNV and CDR2 YYDKDF (reference sequence).

By share, this clonotype counts as medium-sized (0.01 to 0.1%). The chain carries TRBV18 and TRBJ2-3; D uncertain. The V and J ends lost 3 bases and 5 bases respectively, with 3 bases between them. Germline-derived CDR1 and CDR2 are KGHSH and LQKENI. The CDR3 spans 11 residues. The CDR3 loop reads CASSPEDTQYF. In DNA, the CDR3 is TGTGCCAGCTCACCGGAAGATACGCAGTATTTT.

This clonotype turned up a few times. The V gene is TRBV20-1, the J gene TRBJ2-1; 7 bases agree with TRBD2. CDR1 is DFQATT and CDR2 is SNEGSKA in the germline V gene (reference sequence). Trimming removed 3 bases from V and 9 bases from J; junction bases left unmatched: 2. The CDR3 sequence is 11 residues long. The CDR3 loop is CSARSGVEQFF. CDR3 nucleotide sequence: TGCAGTGCTAGGAGCGGGGTTGAGCAGTTCTTC.

Worth noting for this clonotype: The CDR3 end shows no conserved phenylalanine or tryptophan, and so a read error is likely. CDR3 residues: CAWRGWGPLNTEAFL. CDR3 DNA: TGTGCCTGGAGGGGGTGGGGCCCCCTGAACACTGAAGCTTTCCTT. The rearrangement joins TRBV30 to TRBJ1-1, with D maybe TRBD1 (5 bases). V lost 3 bases to trimming and J lost 0 bases, with 14 bases between them. Per the germline V gene, CDR1 is GTSNPN and CDR2 is SVGIG (reference sequence). The CDR3 is made up of 15 amino acids.

By share, this clonotype counts as medium-sized. V usage is TRBV10-3 and J usage is TRBJ2-3; 8 bases agree with TRBD2. There are 13 residues in the CDR3. CDR1 is ENHRY and CDR2 is SYGVKD in the germline V gene. The V segment lost 7 bases and the J segment 6 bases; nucleotides outside the gene matches: 6. This CDR3 reads CAITTGGLDTQYF. CDR3 nucleotides: TGTGCCATCACGACGGGGGGGTTGGATACGCAGTATTTT.

This clonotype ranks as medium-sized. V gene TRBV18 combines with J gene TRBJ1-3; no clear D gene. The V gene's germline CDR1 is KGHSH and CDR2 LQKENI. CDR3 length equals 14 residues. Trimming took 3 bases from V and 1 from J, leaving 7 bases between them. The CDR3 nucleotides read TGTGCCAGCTCACCTCAGGCGTCTGGAAACACCATATATTTT. It encodes CASSPQASGNTIYF.

The gene calls are TRBV11-2 and TRBJ1-3; D gene unclear. The CDR3 consists of 17 residues. Germline V gene lookup returns CDR1 SGHAT and CDR2 FQNNGV. Between the trimmed V and J ends, which lost 5 bases and 0 bases, there was a span of 17 bases. As DNA, the CDR3 is TGTGCCAGCAGCGCCCAGACGAGCGTCCGCTCTGGAAACACCATATATTTT. The encoded protein is CASSAQTSVRSGNTIYF.

This clonotype is medium-sized by share. V is TRBV27 and J is TRBJ2-7, with a weak D call TRBD2 (5 bases). V was clipped by 4 bases and J by 8 bases, with 9 bases between them. Per germline, CDR1 MNHEY and CDR2 SMNVEV (reference sequence). This CDR3 region has 11 residues. CDR3 sequence (DNA): TGTGCCAGCAGTTCCTCGGGAAAGCAGTACTTC. It is translated as CASSSSGKQYF.

The chain's CDR3 is CASSQGPREETQYF. CDR3 nucleotide sequence: TGTGCCAGCAGCCAAGGGCCCCGGGAGGAGACCCAGTACTTC. The chain joins TRBV4-2 to TRBJ2-5, with a tentative D call TRBD2 (6 bases). The germline V gene has CDR1 LGHNA and CDR2 YNFKEQ. V lost 1 base, J lost 5 bases, and 11 bases lay in between. This CDR3 has 14 residues.

This clonotype is categorized as medium-sized. The chain combines TRBV27 with TRBJ2-5, with a tentative D call TRBD2 (5 bases). Germline assignment: CDR1 MNHEY and CDR2 SMNVEV (reference sequence). V was trimmed by 5 bases and J by 3 bases, leaving 10 bases between them. The CDR3 runs 13 residues. CDR3 in DNA: TGTGCCAGCAGTCCCTGGACTGAAGAGACCCAGTACTTC. Translating gives CASSPWTEETQYF.

This clonotype showed up just once. The rearrangement links TRBV28 to TRBJ2-2; 9 nucleotides align to TRBD1. The ends lost 7 bases at V and 2 bases at J; junction bases unmatched: 8. Germline loops: CDR1 MDHEN, CDR2 SYDVKM. This CDR3 has 16 residues. CDR3 in amino acids: CASTGGTGTNTGELFF. The CDR3 nucleotides are TGTGCCAGCACAGGCGGGACAGGGACTAACACCGGGGAGCTGTTTTTT.

The chain has TRBV6-2 or TRBV6-3 and TRBJ2-1; TRBD1 matches 8 bases. This CDR3 is built from 14 residues. J lost 5 bases, V lost 6 bases, and 6 bases had no gene match. Per germline, CDR1 MNHEY and CDR2 SVGEGT. The CDR3 coding sequence is TGTGCCAGCAGACGACAGGGGAGAAACAATGAGCAGTTCTTC. Amino acid sequence: CASRRQGRNNEQFF.

This clonotype was observed a handful of times. The chain combines TRBV7-2 with TRBJ2-3, with 8 bases lining up with TRBD2. The V gene's germline CDR1 is SGHTA and CDR2 FQGNSA. Trimming at V came to 6 bases and at J to 4 bases, leaving 9 bases not matched to a gene. CDR3 length: 15 residues. The CDR3 loop reads CASSSSGGRADTQYF. CDR3 nucleotides: TGTGCCAGCAGTTCGAGCGGGGGTCGGGCAGATACGCAGTATTTT.

V and J are TRBV18 and TRBJ1-5; tentative D call: TRBD1 (6 bases). The germline gives CDR1 KGHSH, CDR2 LQKENI. Trimming stripped 3 bases from V and 7 bases from J, with 10 bases between. The CDR3 loop spans 13 amino acids. The CDR3 sequence is CASSPGAGQPQHF. CDR3 coding DNA: TGTGCCAGCTCACCGGGGGCAGGCCAGCCCCAGCATTTT. Looking up the rest from reference TRBV18 and TRBJ1-5 gives the full variable domain: NAGVMQNPRHLVRRRGQEARLRCSPMKGHSHVYWYRQLPEEGLKFMVYLQKENIIDESGMPKERFSAEFPKEGPSILRIQQVVRGDSAAYFCASSPGAGQPQHFGDGTRLSIL.

This clonotype was counted between two and nine times. CDR3 nucleotides: TGTGCCACCGAGGGGGGCAAGGGCGGCGAGCAGTACTTC. The encoded protein is CATEGGKGGEQYF. The chain links TRBV7-9 to TRBJ2-7; D is possibly TRBD1 or TRBD2 (6 bases each). Trimming cost V 10 bases and J 6 bases, with 19 bases left between them. The V gene's germline CDR1 is SEHNR and CDR2 FQNEAQ (reference sequence). The CDR3 consists of 13 residues.